This TCR beta chain appears in the sequencing data of a study of blood T cell repertoires in COVID-19. Measured with immunoSEQ multiplex PCR; TCRdb has only the in-frame clones, and not every one. Of around 170,000 clones in the sample, around 77% were seen once. This TCR was recovered from an older man with active or convalescent COVID-19. Material: peripheral blood.

CDR3 DNA sequence: TGTGCCAGCAGCCTAGCGGGGGGGCAACACGAGCAGTACTTC. This codes for CASSLAGGQHEQYF. The chain joins TRBV6-5 to TRBJ2-7; 12 bases align to TRBD2. Germline CDR1 and CDR2: MNHEY and SVGAGI. Trimming cost V 6 bases and J 5 bases; bases outside gene matches: 5. The CDR3 contains 14 residues.